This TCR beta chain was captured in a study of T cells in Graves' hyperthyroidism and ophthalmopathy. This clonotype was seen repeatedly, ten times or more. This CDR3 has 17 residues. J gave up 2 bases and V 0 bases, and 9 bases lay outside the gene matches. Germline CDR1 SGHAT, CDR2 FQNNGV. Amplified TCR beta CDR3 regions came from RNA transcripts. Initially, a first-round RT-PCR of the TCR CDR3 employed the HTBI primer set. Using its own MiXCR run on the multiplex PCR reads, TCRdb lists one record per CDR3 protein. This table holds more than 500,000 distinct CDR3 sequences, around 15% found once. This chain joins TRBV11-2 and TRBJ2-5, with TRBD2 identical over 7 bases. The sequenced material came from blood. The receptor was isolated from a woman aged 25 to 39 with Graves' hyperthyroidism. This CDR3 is CASSLDYLADRQETQYF. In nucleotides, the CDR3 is TGTGCCAGCAGCTTAGATTATCTAGCGGACCGTCAAGAGACCCAGTACTTC.